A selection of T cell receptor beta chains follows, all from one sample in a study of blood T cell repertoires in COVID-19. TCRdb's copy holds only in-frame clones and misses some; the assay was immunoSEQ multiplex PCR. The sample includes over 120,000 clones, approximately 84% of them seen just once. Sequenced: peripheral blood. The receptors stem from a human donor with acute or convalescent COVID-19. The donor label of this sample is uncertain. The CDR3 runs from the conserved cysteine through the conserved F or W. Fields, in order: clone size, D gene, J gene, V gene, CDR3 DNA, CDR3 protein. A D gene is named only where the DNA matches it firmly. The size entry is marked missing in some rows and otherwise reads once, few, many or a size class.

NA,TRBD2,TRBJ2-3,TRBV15,TGTGCCACCAGCAGAGGTGGGAGGGGAGGAGATACGCAGTATTTT,CATSRGGRGGDTQYF
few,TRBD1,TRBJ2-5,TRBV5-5,TGTGCCAGGGGGACAGGGGAAGAGACCCAGTACTTC,CARGTGEETQYF
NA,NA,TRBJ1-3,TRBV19,TGTGCCAGTAGTGGGGGGGACAGAAACACCATATATTTT,CASSGGDRNTIYF
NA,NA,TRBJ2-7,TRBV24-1,TGTGCCACCAGTGAACCAGAAGCCTACGAGCAGTACTTC,CATSEPEAYEQYF
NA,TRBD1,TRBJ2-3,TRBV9,TGTGCCAGCAGCTCCAGATCAGGACAGGGGTCAGATACGCAGTATTTT,CASSSRSGQGSDTQYF
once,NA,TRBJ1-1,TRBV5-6,TGTGCCAGCAGCCCAAGGGCCGGGAGAGAAGCTTTCTTT,CASSPRAGREAFF
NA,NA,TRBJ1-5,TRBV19,TGTGCCAGTAGTAGGAACCGGGAGGCCCTTCAGCCCCAGCATTTT,CASSRNREALQPQHF
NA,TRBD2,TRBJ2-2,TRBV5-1,TGCGCCAGCAGCTTGGAACTAGCGGGGAACACCGGGGAGCTGTTTTTT,CASSLELAGNTGELFF
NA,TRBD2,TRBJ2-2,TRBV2,TGTGCCAGCACGAGGCTAGCGGGGGTCAACACCGGGGAGCTGTTTTTT,CASTRLAGVNTGELFF
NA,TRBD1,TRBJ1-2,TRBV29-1,TGCAGCGCCACAAGGACAGGGGGAGGTGGCTACACCTTC,CSATRTGGGGYTF
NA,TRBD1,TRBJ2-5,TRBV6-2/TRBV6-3,TGTGCCAGCAGTTACCCCGATTCCGGGACAGGTCAGGAGACCCAGTACTTC,CASSYPDSGTGQETQYF
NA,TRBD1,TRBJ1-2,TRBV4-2,TGTGCCAGCAGCTTGGGACAGGGCCCTAACTATGGCTACACCTTC,CASSLGQGPNYGYTF
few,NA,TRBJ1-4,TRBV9,TGTGCCAGCAGCGTAGGGATCAGGGGTTCAGGTGAAAAACTGTTTTTT,CASSVGIRGSGEKLFF
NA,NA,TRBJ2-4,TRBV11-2,TGTGCCAGCAGCTTGGAAGGGGGAGCCAAAAACATTCAGTACTTC,CASSLEGGAKNIQYF
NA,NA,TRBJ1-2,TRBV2,TGTGCCAGCAGTGCGGGGAAGGGCTATGGCTACACCTTC,CASSAGKGYGYTF
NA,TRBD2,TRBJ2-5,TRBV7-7,TGTGCTAGTAGAAGCGGGAGTGGAGAGACCCAGTACTTC,CASRSGSGETQYF
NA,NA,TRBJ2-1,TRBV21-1,TGTGCCAGCAACACAGACAGCACCTACAATGAGCAGTTCTTC,CASNTDSTYNEQFF
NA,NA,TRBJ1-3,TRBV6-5,TGTGCCAGCAGTTACTCGGGATGGGGGCCTGGAAACACCATATATTTT,CASSYSGWGPGNTIYF
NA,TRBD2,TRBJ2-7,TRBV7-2,TGTGCCAGCAGCTTAGCGGCGGGGGGCTCCTACGAGCAGTACTTC,CASSLAAGGSYEQYF
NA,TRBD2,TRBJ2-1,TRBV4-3,TGCGCCAGCAGCCAAGTAATGACTAGCGGGGGGTTTAATGAGCAGTTCTTC,CASSQVMTSGGFNEQFF
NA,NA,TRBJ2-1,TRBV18,TGTGCCAGCTCATCTCGCTTCGCGGACTCCTACAATGAGCAGTTCTTC,CASSSRFADSYNEQFF
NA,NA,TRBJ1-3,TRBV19,TGTGCCAGTAGTCCCCGGGACATCTCTGGAAACACCATATATTTT,CASSPRDISGNTIYF
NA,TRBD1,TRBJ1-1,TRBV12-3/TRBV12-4,TGTGCCAGCAGCAAGACAGGGCTCACTGAAGCTTTCTTT,CASSKTGLTEAFF
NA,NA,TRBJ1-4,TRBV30,TGTGCCTGGAGTCACCTTGGAGGGGAAAAACTGTTTTTT,CAWSHLGGEKLFF
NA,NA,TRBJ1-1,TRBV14,TGTGCCAGCAGCCAAGAAAGGGGCACTGAAGCTTTCTTT,CASSQERGTEAFF
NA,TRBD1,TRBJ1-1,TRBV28,TGTGCCAGCAGTTTAACCAAGACAGGGGGTGAAGCTTTCTTT,CASSLTKTGGEAFF
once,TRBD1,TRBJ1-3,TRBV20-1,TGCAGTGCTAGTCGAACAGCAGGGGGTTATGGAAACACCATATATTTT,CSASRTAGGYGNTIYF
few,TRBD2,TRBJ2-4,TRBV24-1,TGTGCCACCAGTGACTCGACTAGCGGGGCGACCAAAAACATTCAGTACTTC,CATSDSTSGATKNIQYF
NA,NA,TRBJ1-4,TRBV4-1,TGCGCCAGCACCCAGACGGTTCAGGGGACTGAAAAACTGTTTTTT,CASTQTVQGTEKLFF
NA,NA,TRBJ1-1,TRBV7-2,TGTGCCAGCAGCTTAGTTCTTCCTCGGTCTGAAGCTTTCTTT,CASSLVLPRSEAFF
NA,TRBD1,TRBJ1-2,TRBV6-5,TGTGCCAGCAGTCGCCACGGGACAGGCGGAAGTGGCTACACCTTC,CASSRHGTGGSGYTF
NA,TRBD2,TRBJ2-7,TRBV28,TGTGCCACCACGGGGGGGTTTTCCTACGAGCAGTACTTC,CATTGGFSYEQYF
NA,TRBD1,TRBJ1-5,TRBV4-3,TGCGCCAGCAGCCAAGTGCCTCCGGACAGGGGTTTTGGGCAGCCCCAGCATTTT,CASSQVPPDRGFGQPQHF
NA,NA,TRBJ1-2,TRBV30,TGTGCCTGGAAACTAGGGGGCTATGGCTACACCTTC,CAWKLGGYGYTF
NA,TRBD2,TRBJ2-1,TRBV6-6,TGTGCCAGCAGTCGAGGGACTAGCGGGCCATTGACGAATGAGCAGTTCTTC,CASSRGTSGPLTNEQFF
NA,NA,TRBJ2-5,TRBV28,TGTGCCAGCAGCTTGTGGGGCGCGGAAAAAGAGACCCAGTACTTC,CASSLWGAEKETQYF
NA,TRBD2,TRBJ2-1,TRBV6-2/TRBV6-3,TGTGCCAGCAGCCCCATGCCGGGAACTAGCGGTCACAGAGGCGATGAGCAGTTCTTC,CASSPMPGTSGHRGDEQFF
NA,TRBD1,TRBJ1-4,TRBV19,TGTGCCAGTAGCGATATGGGACAGGGCCCGGGAAAACTGTTTTTT,CASSDMGQGPGKLFF
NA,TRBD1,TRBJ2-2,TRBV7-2,TGTGCCAGCAGTCGACAGGGGTTAAAGACCGGGGAGCTGTTTTTT,CASSRQGLKTGELFF
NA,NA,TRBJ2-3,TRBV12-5,TGTGCTAGTGGCCCGGGACTGACCACAGATACGCAGTATTTT,CASGPGLTTDTQYF
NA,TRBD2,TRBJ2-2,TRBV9,TGTGCCAGCAGCGTTAGACTAGCGGGGGCCTCTTCTGTAACCGGGGAGCTGTTTTTT,CASSVRLAGASSVTGELFF
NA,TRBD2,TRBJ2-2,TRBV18,TGTGCCAGCTCACCACAGAGTAGCGGGGGGCCCATCGCCGGGGAGCTGTTTTTT,CASSPQSSGGPIAGELFF
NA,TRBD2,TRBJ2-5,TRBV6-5,TGTGCCAGCAGTTACTCCGGGACTAGCGAGACCCAGTACTTC,CASSYSGTSETQYF
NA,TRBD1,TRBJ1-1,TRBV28,TGTGCCAGCAACTCTCCAGGGGGCTTCACTGAAGCTTTCTTT,CASNSPGGFTEAFF
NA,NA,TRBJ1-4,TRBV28,TGTGCCAGCAGTTTGCGCAATGAAAAACTGTTTTTT,CASSLRNEKLFF
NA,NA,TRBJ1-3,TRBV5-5,TGTGCCAGCACCCTCTTCGGGGGCTCTGGAAACACCATATATTTT,CASTLFGGSGNTIYF
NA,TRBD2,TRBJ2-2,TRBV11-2,TGTGCCAGCAGCTTGGGACTAGCGGGAAAAACCGGGGAGCTGTTTTTT,CASSLGLAGKTGELFF
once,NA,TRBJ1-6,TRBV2,TGTGCCAGCAGTGAACTTATTGGCAGGGATGTCCATTCACCCCTCCACTTT,CASSELIGRDVHSPLHF
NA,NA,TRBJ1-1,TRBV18,TGTGCCAGCTCACCGAGACAAGCCGTGAACACTGAAGCTTTCTTT,CASSPRQAVNTEAFF
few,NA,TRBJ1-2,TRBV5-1,TGCGCCAGCAGCACAACCGACAGGAACTATGGCTACACCTTC,CASSTTDRNYGYTF
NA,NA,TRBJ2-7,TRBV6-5,TGTGCCAGCAGAAGAGATGGGACAACTTACGAGCAGTACTTC,CASRRDGTTYEQYF
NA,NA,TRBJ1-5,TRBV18,TGTGCCAGCTCACCACCGGGGCAGGGGAATCAGCCCCAGCATTTT,CASSPPGQGNQPQHF